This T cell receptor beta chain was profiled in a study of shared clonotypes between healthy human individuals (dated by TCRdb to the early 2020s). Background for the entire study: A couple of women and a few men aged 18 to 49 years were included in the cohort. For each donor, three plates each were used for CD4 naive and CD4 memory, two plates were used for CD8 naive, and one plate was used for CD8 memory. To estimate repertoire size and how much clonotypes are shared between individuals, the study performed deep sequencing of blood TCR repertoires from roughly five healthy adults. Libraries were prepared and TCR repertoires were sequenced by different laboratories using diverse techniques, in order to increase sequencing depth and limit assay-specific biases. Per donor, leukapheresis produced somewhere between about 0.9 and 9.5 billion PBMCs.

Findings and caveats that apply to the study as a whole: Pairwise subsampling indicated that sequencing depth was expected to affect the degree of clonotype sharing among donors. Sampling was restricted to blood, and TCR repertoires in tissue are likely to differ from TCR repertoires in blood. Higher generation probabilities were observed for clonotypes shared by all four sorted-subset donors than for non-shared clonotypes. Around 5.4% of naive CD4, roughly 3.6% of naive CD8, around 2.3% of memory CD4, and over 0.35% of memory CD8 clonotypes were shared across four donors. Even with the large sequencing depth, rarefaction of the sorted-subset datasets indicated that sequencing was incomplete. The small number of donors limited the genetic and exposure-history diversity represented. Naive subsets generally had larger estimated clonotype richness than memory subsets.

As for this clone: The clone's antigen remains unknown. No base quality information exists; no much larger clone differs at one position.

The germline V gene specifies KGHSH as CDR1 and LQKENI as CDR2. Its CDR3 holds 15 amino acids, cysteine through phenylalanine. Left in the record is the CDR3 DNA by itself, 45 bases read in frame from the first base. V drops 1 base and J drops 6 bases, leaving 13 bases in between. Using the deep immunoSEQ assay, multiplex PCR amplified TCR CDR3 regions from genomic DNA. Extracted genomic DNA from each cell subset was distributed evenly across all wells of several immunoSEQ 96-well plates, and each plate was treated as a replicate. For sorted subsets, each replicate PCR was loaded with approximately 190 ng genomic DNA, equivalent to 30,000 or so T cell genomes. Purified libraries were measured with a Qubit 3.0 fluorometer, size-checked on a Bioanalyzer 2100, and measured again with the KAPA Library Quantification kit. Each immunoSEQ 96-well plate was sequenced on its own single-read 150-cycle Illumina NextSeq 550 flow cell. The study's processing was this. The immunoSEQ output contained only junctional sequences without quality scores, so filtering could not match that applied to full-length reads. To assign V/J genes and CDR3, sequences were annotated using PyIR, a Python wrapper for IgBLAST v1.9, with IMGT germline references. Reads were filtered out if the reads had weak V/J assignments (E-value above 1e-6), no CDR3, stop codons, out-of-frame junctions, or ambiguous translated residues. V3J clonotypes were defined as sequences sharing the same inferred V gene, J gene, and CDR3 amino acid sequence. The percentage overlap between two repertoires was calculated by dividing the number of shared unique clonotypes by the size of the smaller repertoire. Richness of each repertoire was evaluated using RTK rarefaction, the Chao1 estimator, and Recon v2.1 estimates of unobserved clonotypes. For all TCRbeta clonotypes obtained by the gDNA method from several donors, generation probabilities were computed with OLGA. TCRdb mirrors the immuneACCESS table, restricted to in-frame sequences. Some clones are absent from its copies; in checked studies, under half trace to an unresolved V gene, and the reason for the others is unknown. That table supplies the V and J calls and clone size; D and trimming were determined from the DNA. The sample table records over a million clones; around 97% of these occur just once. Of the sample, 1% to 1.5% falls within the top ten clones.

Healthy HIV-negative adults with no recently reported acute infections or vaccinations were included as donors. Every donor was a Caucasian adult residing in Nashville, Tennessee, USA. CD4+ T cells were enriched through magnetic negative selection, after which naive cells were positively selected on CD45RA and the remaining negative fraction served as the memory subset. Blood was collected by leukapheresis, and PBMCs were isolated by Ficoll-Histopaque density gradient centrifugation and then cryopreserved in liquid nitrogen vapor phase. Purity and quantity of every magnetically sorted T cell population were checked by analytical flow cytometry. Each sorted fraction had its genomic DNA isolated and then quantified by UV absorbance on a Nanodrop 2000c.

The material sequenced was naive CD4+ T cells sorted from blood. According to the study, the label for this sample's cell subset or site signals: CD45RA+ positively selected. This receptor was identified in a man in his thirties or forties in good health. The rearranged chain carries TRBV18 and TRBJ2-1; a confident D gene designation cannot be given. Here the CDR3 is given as CASSPRGGLGNEQFF. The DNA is TGTGCCAGCTCACCACGCGGTGGCTTGGGCAATGAGCAGTTCTTC.